This T cell receptor (beta chain) was captured by sequencing in a study of shared T cell receptors in the human thymus. Here immunoSEQ multiplex PCR was the method, and the copy in TCRdb shows in-frame clones only, minus some. The table shows roughly 500,000 clones, with about 80% occurring only once. The CDR3 has 17 residues. The germline V gene has CDR1 LGHNA and CDR2 YSLEER. Trimming shortened V by 0 bases and J by 2 bases, and 14 bases separated the two germline ends. This same sample was also taken into another study, of human thymus T cells. This second study says: Apparent bias marked the V and J gene usage of thymic and blood repertoires.

The chain carries TRBV4-3 and TRBJ2-1; the D is unclear. This sequence was found in a boy in the first two years of life with a congenital heart defect. The sequencing input was thymocytes. The DNA for the CDR3 is TGCGCCAGCAGCCAAGAGATCGAGGTCCGTACCTACAATGAGCAGTTCTTC. It codes for CASSQEIEVRTYNEQFF.